Listed below are T cell receptor beta chains from one sample, sequenced in a study of T cells in Graves' hyperthyroidism and ophthalmopathy. TCRdb ran MiXCR on the multiplex PCR reads and lists one entry per CDR3 protein. The sample has 500,000 to 600,000 distinct CDR3 sequences, 46% seen once. The sequenced sample consisted of peripheral blood or thyroid tissue (not recorded which). Receptors originate from an adult woman with Graves' disease, either hyperthyroidism or ophthalmopathy (not recorded which). The CDR3 runs from the conserved cysteine through the conserved F or W. A D gene is named only where the DNA matches it firmly. Clone size is not always given. Where it is, it says once, few, many or a class for expanded clones.

V: TRBV10-3
J: TRBJ2-7
D: -
size: many
DNA: TGTGCCATCAGTGAAACTAGCCACGAGCAGTACTTC
CDR3: CAISETSHEQYF

V: TRBV12-3/TRBV12-4
J: TRBJ2-7
D: -
size: -
DNA: TGTGCCAGCAGTTTTGGGACCGCTGCTGGGGAGCAGTACTTC
CDR3: CASSFGTAAGEQYF

V: TRBV5-1
J: TRBJ1-1
D: -
size: many
DNA: TGCGCCAGCAGCCCGACAACTACAGGGATTCTCGGCGCTGAAGCTTTCTTT
CDR3: CASSPTTTGILGAEAFF

V: TRBV2
J: TRBJ2-2
D: -
size: -
DNA: TGTGCCAGCAGTTCAATTGGGGGTACCGGGGAGCTGTTTTTT
CDR3: CASSSIGGTGELFF

V: TRBV19
J: TRBJ1-4
D: -
size: few
DNA: TGTGCCAGTACCTCCGGGACATACAATGAAAAACTGTTTTTT
CDR3: CASTSGTYNEKLFF

V: TRBV12-3/TRBV12-4
J: TRBJ2-5
D: -
size: -
DNA: TGTGCCAGCAGCCCCGGGTCTATCAGGGAGACCCAGTACTTC
CDR3: CASSPGSIRETQYF

V: TRBV7-2
J: TRBJ1-2
D: -
size: -
DNA: TGTGCCAGCAGCTCGGGACTCCCTAACTATGGCTACACCTTC
CDR3: CASSSGLPNYGYTF

V: TRBV7-2
J: TRBJ2-3
D: TRBD2
size: few
DNA: TGTGCCAGCAGCGTAGCGGGAACAGATACGCAGTATTTT
CDR3: CASSVAGTDTQYF

V: TRBV20-1
J: TRBJ1-5
D: -
size: many
DNA: TGCAGTGCTATCGGCACAGTTGATCAGCCCCAGCATTTT
CDR3: CSAIGTVDQPQHF

V: TRBV4-1
J: TRBJ1-4
D: -
size: few
DNA: TGCGCCAGCAGCCAAACTTTTGGGGAGAATGAAAAACTGTTTTTT
CDR3: CASSQTFGENEKLFF

V: TRBV9
J: TRBJ1-3
D: -
size: -
DNA: TGTGCCAGCAGCGCCCACGGTTGGTCCGCGGCTGGAAACACCATATATTTT
CDR3: CASSAHGWSAAGNTIYF

V: TRBV2
J: TRBJ1-5
D: -
size: -
DNA: TGTGCCTGCAGCGCCGCCCAGGGAACAAGCAATCAGCCCCAGCATTTT
CDR3: CACSAAQGTSNQPQHF

V: TRBV19
J: TRBJ2-5
D: -
size: -
DNA: TGTGCCAGTGGTATCGGTGAGACCCAGTACTTC
CDR3: CASGIGETQYF

V: TRBV9
J: TRBJ2-5
D: TRBD1
size: many
DNA: TGTGCCAGCAGTGGCCCAACAGGGGGTGGTTGGGAGACCCAGTACTTC
CDR3: CASSGPTGGGWETQYF

V: TRBV20-1
J: TRBJ1-2
D: -
size: few
DNA: TGCAGTGCTTATACCCGGTACACTTTC
CDR3: CSAYTRYTF

V: TRBV7-2
J: TRBJ2-5
D: TRBD2
size: many
DNA: TGTGCCAGCAGCCCCGATGGGGGACTAGCGGGAAGGGGGACCCAGTACTTC
CDR3: CASSPDGGLAGRGTQYF